This T cell receptor (beta chain) was captured by sequencing in a study of cytomegalovirus exposure and HLA in healthy donors (TCRdb year 2017). Some background on the complete study: In an earlier analysis of about 560 of the donors, 276 Gb of sequence data and 90 million to 120 million unique TCR beta sequences from roughly 200 million T cells were reported. An early release that covered 640 HLA-typed donors contained around 300 gigabases of sequencing data and tens of millions of unique TCR sequences. The genetic ancestry cluster associated with self-reported Caucasian donors included around 76% of the 398 genotyped donors. The study aimed to test whether signatures of past pathogen exposure could be identified by cataloging public T cell receptors. Using immunosequencing, the study profiled T cell repertoires from about 610 subjects and related those repertoires to cytomegalovirus serostatus. In addition to the first cohort of 666 subjects, a separate validation cohort of 120 different subjects was used. To predict cytomegalovirus infection status, the study brought together high-throughput TCR immunosequencing, statistical association of individual TCRs with disease status, and machine learning. In a later analysis, previously published TCR beta repertoires from several hundred donors were re-analyzed and high-resolution HLA genotyping was added so that TCR occurrence patterns could be studied. In the later analysis, no new phenotypic data were used to find candidate immune exposures; instead, reliance was placed on TCR beta sequences and their occurrence across donors. In an earlier analysis of 550 to 700 of the donors, high-throughput TCR beta sequencing was used to judge whether each TCR beta V gene segment behaved as functional or pseudogenic. Donor age, sex, ethnicity and CMV serostatus were compiled alongside the repertoire data. In a later genetic analysis, genome-wide SNP genotypes for 398 of the 666 donors were used, and that subset was treated as a discovery cohort. Every repertoire in the discovery cohort had been generated on one and the same sequencing platform. Both class I and class II loci were covered by HLA typing, at four-digit resolution. The number of typed donors differed by locus: about 620-640 for A, B, C, DRB1 and DQB1; 522 for DQA1; approximately 600 for DPA1; and roughly 470 for DPB1. Roughly 5 DR-DQ haplotypes were handled as single units for association and clustering, since linkage in the cohort was strong. Among several hundred genotyped donors of the cohort, an average of approximately 200,000 unique TCR beta nucleotide sequences was sequenced per donor, of which approximately 18% were non-productive.

According to the germline V gene, CDR1 reads SGHRS and CDR2 reads YFSETQ. The germline ends are 16 bases apart after V is trimmed by 5 bases and J by 5 bases. The CDR3, cysteine through phenylalanine, is 14 amino acids long. The retained sequence is limited to the CDR3, 42 bases, with the frame set at the first base. The cohort consisted of 600 to 750 healthy bone marrow donors. At the time of sampling, all cohort members were nominally healthy, though unrecorded immune exposures were likely present. The donor was CMV seronegative and was included in the group of a few hundred seronegative cohort members. A peripheral blood sample was provided by each donor, and peripheral blood mononuclear cells were used for TCR beta sequencing. The Qiagen DNeasy Blood Extraction Kit was used to extract genomic DNA from the blood cell samples. For this clone: Its antigen is still unknown.

What the research found in general, with its limitations: Compared with the approximately 710-donor mean, donors in an Asian-associated ancestry cluster had fewer N-insertions in productive TCRs, according to a later genetic analysis. In this cohort, only TCR beta chains were sequenced, and detectable features were limited by the absence of alpha or paired-chain data. HLA typing was unavailable for some donors at each locus, so association tests used only the typed subset. In the study, some 180 TCR beta chains were listed as associated with cytomegalovirus. Assigning TCR associations to individual alleles was difficult when HLA alleles, especially DR and DQ, strongly co-occurred. A further reported finding was that TCR beta sequences accurately predicted the HLA-A and HLA-B alleles for most subjects in the first cohort. In a later analysis, around 17,000 TCR beta sequences were associated with specific HLA alleles at a false discovery rate of 0.05. CMV serostatus was the only immune exposure information available for the cohort. In a later analysis, the rate of TCR association differed among HLA loci, with DRB1 alleles having the most associated TCRs and HLA-C alleles having the fewest. Compared with equally common non-associated chains, HLA-associated TCR beta chains in a later analysis were more clonally expanded and had lower generation probabilities. A cluster of highly shared sequence variants was judged likely to be a technical artifact of the sequencing pipeline. A later analysis reported that several top co-occurrence clusters appeared linked to parvovirus B19, influenza, CMV and Epstein-Barr virus. Correlated functional status among segregating V segments might reflect linkage disequilibrium, but an unknown experimental factor could not be ruled out. In both the original and validation cohorts, the classifier was reported to diagnose cytomegalovirus status with high specificity and sensitivity. An association between a missense DCLRE1C variant and V-gene and J-gene trimming of TCR beta chains was found in a later genetic analysis and replicated in an independent cohort. The authors suggested that the approach could potentially be extended to other disease states and immunological phenotypes. While some public TCRs were present in many individuals, most TCR sequences turned up only very rarely across donors. Three of the identified cytomegalovirus-associated TCR beta chains were confirmed in vitro to be specific for cytomegalovirus antigens. Some IMGT-functional V segments, including TRBV6-2 and TRBV6-3, could not be distinguished by the 87-base-pair reads and were therefore excluded. Broadly in line with IMGT annotations, most TCR beta V segments showed up in productive rearrangements about 87% or about 30% of the time in an earlier analysis of several hundred of the donors. Presence/absence analyses assumed roughly uniform sequencing depth across donors, an assumption that may not hold. In a later analysis, most CMV-associated TCR beta chains were found to appear HLA-restricted, with HLA associations seemingly driven largely by CMV exposure. Because counts were too low, around 17 rarely observed V segments, including chromosome 9 orphons, were left out of the earlier analysis of 587 of the donors.

Preparation of the library involved the immunoSEQ multiplex PCR assay. A mixture of 60 forward primers for TCR Vbeta segments and 13 reverse primers for TCR Jbeta segments was used in the multiplex PCR. The CDR3 region of rearranged TCR beta genes was amplified from genomic DNA with a multiplex PCR assay. Amplified TCR beta libraries were sequenced as 87-base-pair reads on the Illumina HiSeq System. The published analysis was carried out like this. A later analysis counted 75 million to 100 million unique TCR beta chains across the 550 to 700 repertoires, and 10 million to 11 million of these chains were shared by at least two donors. To remove PCR and sequencing errors, raw reads were error-corrected and collapsed into unique sequences using a nearest-neighbor algorithm that merged closely related sequences. CDR3 sequences were aligned to IMGT reference sequences to assign V, D and J gene segments. For a sequence to be retained, at least a six-nucleotide match to both a V gene segment and a J gene segment was required. A rearrangement was called productive if the CDR3 had no stop codons and remained in frame with V and J, and every other rearrangement was called non-productive. Following IMGT convention, CDR3 was defined as the stretch from the second conserved V-encoded cysteine to the conserved J-encoded phenylalanine. The earlier analysis of about 530 of the donors excluded any sequence lacking an unambiguous match to a single V gene segment. In an earlier analysis of approximately 590 of the donors, a V segment was called functional when productive rearrangements were above 56.7%, and segregating when the standard deviation between donors exceeded 5%. A statistical classification framework was built for diagnosing cytomegalovirus status from the catalog of TCR beta chain sequences. In a later analysis, TCR nucleotide sequences were compared against IMGT/GENE-DB human TR gene sequences so that V and J genes could be assigned. A later analysis assigned CDR3 sequences and most-parsimonious VDJ recombination scenarios with the TCRdist pipeline. In a later analysis, every TCR beta chain was defined by the combination of its CDR3 amino acid sequence and its V-gene family, and reads without a unique V-gene family were dropped. A later analysis removed 500 to 650 highly shared, low-generation-probability nucleotide sequences to deal with suspected cross-contamination and a sequencing artifact. In a later analysis, a clonal expansion index for each public chain was calculated from normalized within-repertoire ranks of inferred template counts. In a later analysis, generation probabilities were computed with a VDJ recombination model fitted to out-of-frame rearrangements, and the resulting probabilities were checked against IGoR. In a later analysis, TCR-TCR, TCR-HLA and TCR-CMV co-occurrence was scored with hypergeometric tests, and a repertoire-size bias correction was applied to TCR pairs. In a later analysis, false discovery rates were estimated by permuting HLA or CMV assignments 20 times. In a later analysis, co-occurring TCRs were grouped with DBSCAN, and TCRdist sequence similarity was added when clustering was performed within HLA-allele-positive subsets. Repertoires with fewer than 30,000 or more than 120,000 public chains, plus five repertoires with anomalous nucleotide sharing, were excluded from co-occurrence clustering. Imported from immuneACCESS, the table was reduced by TCRdb to in-frame sequences with V and J called. These copies leave out some clones; in studies compared against another copy, an unresolved V gene accounts for under half, and the cause of the remainder is not known. V and J calls and clone size follow that table, whereas D and trimming were derived from the DNA. The sample's own table lists some 140,000 clones. Of the sample, 1.5% to 1.7% falls within the top ten clones.

This sequence uses TRBV5-1 and TRBJ1-1, and perhaps TRBD1 as D gene, on 6 matching bases. Source material: PBMCs. The receptor was isolated from a woman in her forties in good health and CMV-seronegative. The DNA reads as follows: TGCGCCAGCAGTTGGACAGAGGGGAATACTGAAGCTTTCTTT. It translates to CASSWTEGNTEAFF.